Below are 4 T cell receptor beta chains sequenced from a single sample in a study of vaccination and CD4 T cells after COVID-19. Specified treatment: approximately 11-day PBMC culture with coronavirus spike peptide pools or control peptides (ViraFEST assay). For these TCRs, the target antigens are not known. The assay that was used to sequence DNA from cultured CD4+ T cells was the Oncomine TCR Beta short-read assay. MiXCR, run by TCRdb on the PCR reads, gives a single entry per CDR3 protein. The profile shows about 13,000 distinct CDR3 sequences, 35% to 45% of them singletons. The sequencing here drew on CD4+ T cells from blood, cultured in vitro, taken after SARS-CoV-2 vaccination. These receptor sequences come from a human donor who had recovered from COVID-19.

The chain has TRBV19 and TRBJ2-7, with TRBD2 as a possible D gene (6 bases). Germline CDR1 and CDR2: LNHDA and SQIVND (reference sequence). V was pared by 3 bases and J by 0 bases, with 9 bases between. This CDR3 region has 14 residues. In nucleotides, the CDR3 is TGTGCCAGTAGTATGATACTAGCCTCCTACGAGCAGTACTTC. As protein: CASSMILASYEQYF.

This sequence joins TRBV5-1 and TRBJ1-2, with a tentative D call TRBD1 (5 bases). Trimming removed 4 bases at V and 4 bases at J, with 14 bases between. The CDR3 consists of 14 residues. The V gene's germline CDR1 is SGHRS and CDR2 YFSETQ. In DNA, the CDR3 is TGCGCCAGCAGCCCACAACCGGGGACCTATGGCTACACCTTC. It encodes CASSPQPGTYGYTF.

This clonotype has more than one count but fewer than ten. The chain employs TRBV27 and TRBJ2-2; D not resolved. Looked up from germline, CDR1 is MNHEY and CDR2 is SMNVEV (reference sequence). V was cut by 3 bases and J by 8 bases, with 16 bases left in between. CDR3 length: 15 amino acids. The CDR3 is CASSFYLGPPGELFF. The CDR3 DNA follows: TGTGCCAGCAGTTTCTACCTAGGCCCACCTGGGGAGCTGTTTTTT.

The chain links TRBV12-3 or TRBV12-4 to TRBJ1-1; 7 bases are a match to TRBD1. The V segment lost 6 bases and the J segment 11 bases; nucleotides outside the gene matches: 6. The length of the CDR3 is 11 residues. The CDR3, as DNA: TGTGCCAGCAGCGATGACAGGGAGGCTTTCTTT. As protein: CASSDDREAFF.